This T cell receptor beta chain emerged from a study of Graves' ophthalmopathy and Graves' hyperthyroidism. CDR3 length: 16 residues. The germline gives CDR1 SGHRS, CDR2 YFSETQ. V shed 4 bases and J 5 bases; nucleotides not matched to a gene: 7. Ophthalmopathy donors' eye disease showed moderate-to-severe activity, CAS of at least 3, NOSPECS of at least 4 and duration under 3 months. Patients were left out if they had other autoimmune diseases, uncontrolled infections, pregnancy or lactation. Clinical symptoms, serum thyroxine, TRAb, thyroid ultrasound and orbital computed tomography determined diagnosis. RNA transcripts provided the template for amplifying TCR beta CDR3 regions. HTBI primers were used in a first-round RT-PCR, which preceded a second-round multiplex PCR. Each CDR3 protein is one row after TCRdb ran MiXCR on the multiplex PCR reads. The data show approximately 460,000 distinct CDR3 sequences, approximately 15% seen once.

The sample consisted of blood. This chain connects TRBV5-1 to TRBJ2-5, with 14 bases matching TRBD2. The receptor's source is a woman between 25 and 40 years old with Graves' ophthalmopathy. CDR3 in DNA: TGCGCCAGCAGCAGGACTAGCGGGGGGACCAGGGAGACCCAGTACTTC. Amino acid sequence: CASSRTSGGTRETQYF.